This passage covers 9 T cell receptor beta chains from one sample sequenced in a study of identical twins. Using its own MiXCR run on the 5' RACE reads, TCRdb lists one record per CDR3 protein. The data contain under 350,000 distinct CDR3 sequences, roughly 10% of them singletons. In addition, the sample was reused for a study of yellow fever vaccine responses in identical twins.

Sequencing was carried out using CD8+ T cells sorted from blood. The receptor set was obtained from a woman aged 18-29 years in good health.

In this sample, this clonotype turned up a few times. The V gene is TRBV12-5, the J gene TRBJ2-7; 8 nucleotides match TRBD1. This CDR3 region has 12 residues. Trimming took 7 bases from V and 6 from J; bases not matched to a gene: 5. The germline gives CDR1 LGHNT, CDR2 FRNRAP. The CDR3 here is CASAQGGGEQYF. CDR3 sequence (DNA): TGTGCTAGTGCACAGGGGGGAGGCGAGCAGTACTTC. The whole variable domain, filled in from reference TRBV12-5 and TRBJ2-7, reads DARVTQTPRHKVTEMGQEVTMRCQPILGHNTVFWYRQTMMQGLELLAYFRNRAPLDDSGMPKDRFSAEMPDATLATLKIQPSEPRDSAVYFCASAQGGGEQYFGPGTRLTVT.

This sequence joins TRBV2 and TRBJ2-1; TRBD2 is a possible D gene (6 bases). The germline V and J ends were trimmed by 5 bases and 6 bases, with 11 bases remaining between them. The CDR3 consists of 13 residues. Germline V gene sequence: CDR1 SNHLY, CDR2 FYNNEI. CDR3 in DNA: TGTGCCAGCAGTCCCCGGGGGACCAATGAGCAGTTCTTC. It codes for CASSPRGTNEQFF.

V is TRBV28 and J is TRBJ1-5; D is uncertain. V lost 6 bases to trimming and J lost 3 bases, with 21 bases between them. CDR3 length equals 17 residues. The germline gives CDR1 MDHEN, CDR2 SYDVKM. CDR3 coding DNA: TGTGCCAGCAGCCTCCAGCGGAGATCCCCTTTCAATCAGCCCCAGCATTTT. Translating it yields CASSLQRRSPFNQPQHF.

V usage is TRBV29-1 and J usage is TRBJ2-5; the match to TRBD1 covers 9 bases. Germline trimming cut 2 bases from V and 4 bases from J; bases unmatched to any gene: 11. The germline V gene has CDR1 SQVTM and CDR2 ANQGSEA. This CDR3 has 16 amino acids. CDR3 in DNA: TGCAGCGTTGAAAGGACAGGGGAAGGCAACGGAGAGACCCAGTACTTC. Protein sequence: CSVERTGEGNGETQYF.

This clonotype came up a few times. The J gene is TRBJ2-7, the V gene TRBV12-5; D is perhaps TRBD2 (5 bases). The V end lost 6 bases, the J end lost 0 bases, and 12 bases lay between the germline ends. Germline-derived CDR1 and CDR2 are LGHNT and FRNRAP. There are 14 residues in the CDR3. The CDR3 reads CASGRRRPSYEQYF. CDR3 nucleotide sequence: TGTGCTAGTGGCCGCCGGAGGCCCTCCTACGAGCAGTACTTC.

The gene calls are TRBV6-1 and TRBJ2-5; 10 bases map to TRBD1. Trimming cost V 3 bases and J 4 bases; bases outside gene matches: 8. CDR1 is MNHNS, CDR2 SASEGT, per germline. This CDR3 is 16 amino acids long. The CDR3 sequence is CASSELTGGASETQYF. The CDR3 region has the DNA TGTGCCAGCAGTGAGTTGACAGGGGGCGCGTCAGAGACCCAGTACTTC.

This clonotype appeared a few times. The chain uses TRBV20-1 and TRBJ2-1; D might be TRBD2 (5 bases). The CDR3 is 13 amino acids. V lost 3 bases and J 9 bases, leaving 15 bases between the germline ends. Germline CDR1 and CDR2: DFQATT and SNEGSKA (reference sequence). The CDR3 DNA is TGCAGTGCTAGCGACTTGAGGGTTAGTGAGCAGTTCTTC. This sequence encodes CSASDLRVSEQFF.

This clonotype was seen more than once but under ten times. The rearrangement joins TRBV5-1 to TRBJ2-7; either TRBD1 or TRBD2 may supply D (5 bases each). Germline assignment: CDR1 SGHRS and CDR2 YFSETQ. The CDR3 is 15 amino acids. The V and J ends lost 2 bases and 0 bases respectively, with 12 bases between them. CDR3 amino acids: CASSFTGTVSYEQYF. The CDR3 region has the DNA TGCGCCAGCAGCTTTACCGGGACGGTCTCCTACGAGCAGTACTTC.

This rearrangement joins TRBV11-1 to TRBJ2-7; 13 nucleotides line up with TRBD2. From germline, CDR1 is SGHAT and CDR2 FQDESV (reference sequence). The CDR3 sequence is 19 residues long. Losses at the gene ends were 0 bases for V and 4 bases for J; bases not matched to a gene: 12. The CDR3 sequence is CASSLAWRGGLAGEYEQYF. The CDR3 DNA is TGTGCCAGCAGCTTAGCGTGGAGAGGAGGACTAGCGGGAGAGTACGAGCAGTACTTC. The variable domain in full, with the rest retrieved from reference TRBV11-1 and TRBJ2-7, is EAEVAQSPRYKITEKSQAVAFWCDPISGHATLYWYRQILGQGPELLVQFQDESVVDDSQLPKDRFSAERLKGVDSTLKIQPAELGDSAMYLCASSLAWRGGLAGEYEQYFGPGTRLTVT.